This record covers a single TCR beta chain. Its target is not known. These data originate in a study of T cell responses to AZD1222 COVID-19 vaccine. Study results and caveats: Following two doses of AZD1222, Spike-specific TCR breadth and depth rose. Clonal diversity was possibly underestimated, and the donors were mostly white British, with more females.

The germline V gene encodes CDR1 MNHNY and CDR2 SVGAGI (reference sequence). After removal of 5 bases from V and 1 base from J, the junction contained 16 bases not matched to a gene. This CDR3 has 18 residues. Produced via immunoSEQ multiplex PCR; TCRdb's table is partial and in-frame only. The sample includes some 110,000 clones, approximately 85% of them seen just once. The chain joins TRBV6-6 to TRBJ2-7; 8 nucleotides line up with TRBD2. This receptor was obtained from an adult in good health. The source material was peripheral blood, sampled on day 0 of MenACWY control vaccination. CDR3 sequence reads: CASSPQLSGGGYSYEQYF. The CDR3 bases are TGTGCCAGCAGTCCCCAGTTGTCTGGCGGGGGGTATTCCTACGAGCAGTACTTC.